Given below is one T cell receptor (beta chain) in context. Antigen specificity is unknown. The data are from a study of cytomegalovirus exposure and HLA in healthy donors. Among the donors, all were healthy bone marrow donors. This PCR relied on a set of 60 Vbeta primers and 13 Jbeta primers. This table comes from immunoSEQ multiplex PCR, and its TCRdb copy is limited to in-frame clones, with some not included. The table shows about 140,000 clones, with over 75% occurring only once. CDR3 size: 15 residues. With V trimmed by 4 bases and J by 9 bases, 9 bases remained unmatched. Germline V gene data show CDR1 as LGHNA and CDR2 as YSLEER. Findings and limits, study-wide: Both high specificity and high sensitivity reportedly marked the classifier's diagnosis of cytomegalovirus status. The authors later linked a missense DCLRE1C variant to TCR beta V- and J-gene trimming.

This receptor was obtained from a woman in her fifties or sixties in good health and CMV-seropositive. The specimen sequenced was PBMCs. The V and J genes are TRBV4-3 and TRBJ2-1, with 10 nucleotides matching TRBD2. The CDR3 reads CASSLRAGGLGEQFF. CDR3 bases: TGCGCCAGCAGCCTCAGAGCGGGGGGGTTAGGTGAGCAGTTCTTC.